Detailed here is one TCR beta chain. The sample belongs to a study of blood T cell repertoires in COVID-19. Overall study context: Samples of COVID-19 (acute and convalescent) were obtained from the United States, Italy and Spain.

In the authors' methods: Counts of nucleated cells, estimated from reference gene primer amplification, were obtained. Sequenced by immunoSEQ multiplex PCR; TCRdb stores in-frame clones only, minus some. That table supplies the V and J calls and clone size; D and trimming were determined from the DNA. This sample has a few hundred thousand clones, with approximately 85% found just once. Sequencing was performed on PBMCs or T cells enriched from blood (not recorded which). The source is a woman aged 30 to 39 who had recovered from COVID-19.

The CDR3 DNA is TGTGCCAGCAGTTTTTGGCGGCCCTTGGAAAGCACAGATACGCAGTATTTT. This sequence encodes CASSFWRPLESTDTQYF. The chain couples TRBV27 to TRBJ2-3; D remains unclear. The germline V gene has CDR1 MNHEY and CDR2 SMNVEV (reference sequence). The CDR3 loop spans 17 amino acids. V lost 3 bases, J lost 0 bases, and 16 bases lay in between.